The 20 T cell receptor beta chains presented below share a single source sample, sequenced in a study of PD-1 blockade in classical Hodgkin lymphoma. Documented time point: cycle 4 day 1 (C4D1), after 5 to 7 weeks of nivolumab. With no exception, relapse followed autologous stem cell transplantation in all patients, and brentuximab vedotin exposure varied. TCRdb's copy holds only in-frame clones and misses some; the assay was immunoSEQ multiplex PCR. In the table there are about 33,000 clones, 70% to 80% of which are singletons. This sample comprised peripheral blood mononuclear cells (PBMCs), obtained before the fourth cycle of nivolumab. The receptors derive from a human donor with classical Hodgkin lymphoma.

The chain links TRBV7-2 to TRBJ2-7; TRBD2 matches 9 bases. The V and J ends lost 1 base and 6 bases, in that order; junction bases with no gene match: 13. The CDR3 consists of 17 residues. Germline values: CDR1 SGHTA, CDR2 FQGNSA. The CDR3 spells CASSLGPSGVGYGEQYF. In DNA form, the CDR3 reads TGTGCCAGCAGCTTAGGTCCTAGCGGGGTTGGTTATGGCGAGCAGTACTTC.

The rearrangement uses TRBV4-1 and TRBJ2-5; the D is unclear. This CDR3 spans 13 amino acids. The germline V gene has CDR1 MGHRA and CDR2 YSYEKL. V was cut by 1 base and J by 5 bases, with 8 bases left in between. The CDR3 reads CASSQVSTETQYF. DNA of the CDR3: TGCGCCAGCAGCCAAGTCTCCACCGAGACCCAGTACTTC.

The chain uses TRBV7-2 and TRBJ2-7, with a weak D call TRBD2 (5 bases). CDR1 SGHTA and CDR2 FQGNSA come from the germline V gene. V gave up 4 bases and J gave up 4 bases, with 11 bases separating them. The CDR3 has 13 amino acids. DNA of the CDR3: TGTGCCAGCAGCTCGGGGTCCGTATACGAGCAGTACTTC. It translates to CASSSGSVYEQYF.

This clone was observed a single time. This chain links TRBV27 with TRBJ2-3; 12 bases agree with TRBD2. Trimming at V came to 5 bases and at J to 6 bases, leaving 6 bases not matched to a gene. Germline V gene data show CDR1 as MNHEY and CDR2 as SMNVEV (reference sequence). The CDR3 covers 15 residues. The CDR3 nucleotides read TGTGCCAGCAGTCGACTAGCGGGAGTCCTGGATACGCAGTATTTT. This codes for CASSRLAGVLDTQYF.

The V gene is TRBV20-1, the J gene TRBJ2-1; D is uncertain. The CDR3 is 11 amino acids. V lost 4 bases and J lost 5, with 6 bases in between. Germline V CDR1 and CDR2: DFQATT, SNEGSKA (reference sequence). CDR3 DNA: TGCAGTGCTATGCAAGACAATGAGCAGTTCTTC. This sequence encodes CSAMQDNEQFF.

This clone appeared a single time. The CDR3 loop is CATSRDSVRANYGYTF. CDR3 DNA: TGTGCCACCAGCAGAGATTCGGTCAGAGCTAACTATGGCTACACCTTC. The chain uses TRBV15 and TRBJ1-2; D ambiguous. Trimming cost V 0 bases and J 0 bases, with 11 bases left between them. CDR1 is LNHNV and CDR2 is YYDKDF in the germline V gene (reference sequence). There are 16 residues in the CDR3.

This clone was detected only once. The V and J genes are TRBV7-2 and TRBJ2-3; 9 positions match TRBD2. After removal of 3 bases from V and 4 bases from J, the junction contained 5 bases not matched to a gene. Per the germline V gene, CDR1 is SGHTA and CDR2 is FQGNSA. CDR3 length equals 15 residues. DNA of the CDR3: TGTGCCAGCAGCTTGGCGGGAGGGCCGGCAGATACGCAGTATTTT. Amino acid sequence: CASSLAGGPADTQYF.

The V gene is TRBV12-5, the J gene TRBJ1-1, with D possibly being TRBD1 (6 bases). Germline V CDR1 and CDR2: LGHNT, FRNRAP. This CDR3 has 13 amino acids. V was trimmed by 2 bases and J by 11 bases, leaving 15 bases between them. In DNA form, the CDR3 reads TGTGCTAGTGGTTTGAACAGGGATTCTACGGCTTTCTTT. Its translation: CASGLNRDSTAFF.

This chain joins TRBV18 and TRBJ2-7, with a tentative D call TRBD1 (5 bases). The CDR3 totals 14 residues. Germline V CDR1 and CDR2: KGHSH, LQKENI. Deletions cut 3 bases from V and 2 bases from J, with 11 bases between. CDR3 residues: CASSPLTDPYEQYF. The CDR3 bases are TGTGCCAGCTCACCTTTGACAGACCCCTACGAGCAGTACTTC.

The chain combines TRBV7-9 with TRBJ1-1; TRBD1 might be the D (5 bases). The CDR3 spans 16 residues. Trimming stripped 1 base from V and 1 base from J, with 13 bases between. Germline CDR1 SEHNR, CDR2 FQNEAQ (reference sequence). CDR3 DNA: TGTGCCAGCAGCTTAGGAGTCCCGGGGCCGAACACTGAAGCTTTCTTT. It encodes CASSLGVPGPNTEAFF.

V is TRBV7-9 and J is TRBJ2-3; D gene uncertain. Trimming left V 3 bases short and J 6 bases short, with 16 bases between. Germline V gene sequence: CDR1 SEHNR, CDR2 FQNEAQ (reference sequence). CDR3 length: 15 residues. The chain's CDR3 is CASSLIGSSVDTQYF. The CDR3, as DNA: TGTGCCAGCAGCTTGATAGGAAGCAGCGTGGATACGCAGTATTTT.

The V call is TRBV28, the J call TRBJ1-2; unclear D gene. Per germline, CDR1 MDHEN and CDR2 SYDVKM. Trimming left V 7 bases short and J 3 bases short, with 18 bases between. This CDR3 region has 15 residues. CDR3 nucleotide sequence: TGTGCCAGCAAAACCGTTGCTAGTCCCTACTATGGCTACACCTTC. It translates to CASKTVASPYYGYTF.

The gene calls are TRBV12-5 and TRBJ1-3; 9 bases agree with TRBD1. The CDR3 runs to 16 residues. Losses at the gene ends were 5 bases for V and 2 bases for J; bases not matched to a gene: 7. The germline CDR1 and CDR2 sequences are LGHNT and FRNRAP. The CDR3 loop reads CASGPGQGVTGNTIYF. In nucleotides, the CDR3 is TGTGCTAGTGGTCCGGGACAGGGTGTCACTGGAAACACCATATATTTT.

The chain recombines TRBV11-3 with TRBJ2-1, with TRBD1 matching over 8 bases. V gave up 5 bases and J gave up 9 bases; unmatched junction bases: 6. Germline loops: CDR1 SGHNT, CDR2 YENEEA. The CDR3 covers 13 residues. The CDR3 nucleotides are TGTGCCAGCAGCGCGACAGGGGCCCTTGAGCAGTTCTTC. It is translated as CASSATGALEQFF.

The chain has TRBV10-3 and TRBJ2-7, with 10 bases matching TRBD2. The CDR3 has 14 amino acids. Germline V gene data show CDR1 as ENHRY and CDR2 as SYGVKD. With V trimmed by 8 bases and J by 3 bases, 7 bases remained unmatched. CDR3 region: CAIGLAGAGYEQYF. Written as DNA, the CDR3 is TGTGCCATCGGGCTAGCGGGAGCCGGCTACGAGCAGTACTTC.

This clone turned up a few times. The chain employs TRBV10-3 and TRBJ1-5; 7 bases are shared with TRBD1. The CDR3 runs to 15 residues. Germline CDR1 and CDR2: ENHRY and SYGVKD. Trimming cost V 5 bases and J 5 bases; bases outside gene matches: 9. CDR3 sequence reads: CAISPRVDRDQPQHF. CDR3 nucleotides: TGTGCCATCAGTCCTCGGGTCGACAGGGATCAGCCCCAGCATTTT.

The chain has TRBV5-8 and TRBJ2-2; the D gene is possibly TRBD2 (5 bases). Germline-derived CDR1 and CDR2 are SGHTS and YDEGEE. V gave up 4 bases and J gave up 0 bases, with 19 bases separating them. This CDR3 contains 18 residues. The CDR3 spells CASSRAGTGIPNTGELFF. DNA for the CDR3: TGTGCCAGCAGCCGGGCGGGTACCGGGATTCCGAACACCGGGGAGCTGTTTTTT.

CDR3 nucleotide sequence: TGTGCCAGCAGCGTAAAGGGACAGGGTTTGCACAATGAGCAGTTCTTC. This codes for CASSVKGQGLHNEQFF. This chain uses TRBV9 with TRBJ2-1; 9 positions match TRBD1. The V gene's germline CDR1 is SGDLS and CDR2 YYNGEE. The CDR3 covers 16 residues. After removal of 1 base from V and 5 bases from J, the junction contained 7 bases not matched to a gene.

The rearrangement links TRBV7-2 to TRBJ2-1; D possibly corresponds to TRBD2 (6 bases). The germline V gene has CDR1 SGHTA and CDR2 FQGNSA. The CDR3 runs 16 residues. V was shortened by 5 bases and J by 6 bases, with 20 bases between the two germline ends. In DNA form, the CDR3 reads TGTGCCAGCAGCCGTATGCCGGGGGACCGAGGCAATGAGCAGTTCTTC. Its translation: CASSRMPGDRGNEQFF.

The chain carries TRBV30 and TRBJ1-4; D perhaps matches TRBD1 (6 bases). This CDR3 is 15 amino acids long. Germline V lookup: CDR1 GTSNPN, CDR2 SVGIG (reference sequence). The germline V and J ends were trimmed by 1 base and 3 bases, with 12 bases remaining between them. CDR3 region: CAWSASTGPNEKLFF. In DNA form, the CDR3 reads TGTGCCTGGAGTGCTTCGACAGGACCTAATGAAAAACTGTTTTTT.